These 9 T cell receptor beta chains came from one sample sequenced in a study of cytomegalovirus exposure and HLA in healthy donors. The PCR had 60 Vbeta and 13 Jbeta primers. TCRdb's copy holds only in-frame clones and misses some; the assay was immunoSEQ multiplex PCR. The sample contains roughly 100,000 clones, roughly 73% of which appear only once. The sequencing sample was made of PBMCs. The receptors here all came from a middle-aged man in good health and CMV-seronegative.

This chain joins TRBV21-1 and TRBJ2-2; the table's TRBD2 call for D was not verified on the DNA. TRBV21-1 has pseudogene status. The CDR3 loop spans 14 amino acids. In DNA, the CDR3 is TGTGCCAGCAGCAAAGTGCGGGGGTCCGGGGAGCTGTTTTTT. It is translated as CASSKVRGSGELFF.

CDR3 in DNA: TGTGCCAGCAGCTTTTCCGACAGGCTGAACTATGGCTACACCTTC. It is translated as CASSFSDRLNYGYTF. The chain links TRBV5-6 to TRBJ1-2; the D gene is possibly TRBD1 (6 bases). This CDR3 is 15 amino acids long. V gave up 2 bases and J gave up 2 bases, with 13 bases separating them. CDR1 SGHDT and CDR2 YYEEEE come from the germline V gene. The entire variable domain, with the rest obtained from reference TRBV5-6 and TRBJ1-2, is as follows: DAGVTQSPTHLIKTRGQQVTLRCSPKSGHDTVSWYQQALGQGPQFIFQYYEEEERQRGNFPDRFSGHQFPNYSSELNVNALLLGDSALYLCASSFSDRLNYGYTFGSGTRLTVV.

The chain is built from TRBV7-9 and TRBJ1-4; D call uncertain. Germline-derived CDR1 and CDR2 are SEHNR and FQNEAQ (reference sequence). Trimming removed 5 bases from V and 7 bases from J, with 20 bases in between. The CDR3 is 16 residues long. CDR3 sequence reads: CASSLGGQTLGEKLFF. CDR3 coding DNA: TGTGCCAGCAGCCTGGGTGGGCAAACCTTAGGTGAAAAACTGTTTTTT.

This chain joins TRBV6-6 and TRBJ1-5, with D perhaps matching TRBD1 (6 bases). With 6 bases removed from V and 4 bases from J, the gap between germline ends came to 19 bases. CDR1 and CDR2 (germline): MNHNY, SVGAGI (reference sequence). The CDR3 consists of 16 residues. The CDR3 coding sequence is TGTGCCAGCAGCACTACCTCGAGGGGGGGTAATCAGCCCCAGCATTTT. It translates to CASSTTSRGGNQPQHF.

The chain combines TRBV6-5 with TRBJ1-1, with D hard to call. V gave up 0 bases and J gave up 8 bases, with 13 bases separating them. This CDR3 contains 14 residues. Germline V CDR1 and CDR2: MNHEY, SVGAGI. CDR3 nucleotide sequence: TGTGCCAGCAGTTACTCTCGGGTTTCTTGCGAAGCTTTCTTT. The encoded protein is CASSYSRVSCEAFF.

This clone was observed a handful of times. The chain carries TRBV5-1 and TRBJ2-1; D uncertain. Germline V CDR1 and CDR2: SGHRS, YFSETQ. V was trimmed by 0 bases and J by 3 bases, leaving 10 bases between them. CDR3 size: 15 residues. This CDR3 is CASSLGTDVYNEQFF. The CDR3 DNA is TGCGCCAGCAGCTTGGGTACAGACGTCTACAATGAGCAGTTCTTC.

This clone was detected only a few times. The rearrangement uses TRBV29-1 and TRBJ1-2, with D possibly TRBD1 on 5 matching bases. V was pared by 4 bases and J by 5 bases, with 8 bases between. Germline CDR1 and CDR2: SQVTM and ANQGSEA. The CDR3 sequence is 11 residues long. CDR3 sequence (DNA): TGCAGCGTTGGATCAGGGTATGGCTACACCTTC. Its protein product is CSVGSGYGYTF.

The chain combines TRBV18 with TRBJ2-6, with 11 bases identical to TRBD1. With 6 bases clipped from V and 0 bases from J, the junction kept 7 bases outside the gene matches. The CDR3 loop spans 18 amino acids. Germline CDR1 KGHSH, CDR2 LQKENI. The CDR3 sequence: CASSQRTGGGSGANVLTF. The CDR3, as DNA: TGTGCCAGCTCCCAAAGGACAGGGGGCGGCTCTGGGGCCAACGTCCTGACTTTC.

This chain connects TRBV5-1 to TRBJ2-3; 7 bases are a match to TRBD1. This CDR3 has 13 amino acids. In germline, CDR1 is SGHRS, CDR2 YFSETQ. The junction had 3 bases not matched to a gene; V was cut back by 5 bases and J by 3 bases. The CDR3 reads CASRTQGTDTQYF. Here the CDR3 DNA reads TGCGCCAGCAGAACACAGGGGACAGATACGCAGTATTTT. Together with reference TRBV5-1 and TRBJ2-3, the CDR3 gives the full variable domain: KAGVTQTPRYLIKTRGQQVTLSCSPISGHRSVSWYQQTPGQGLQFLFEYFSETQRNKGNFPGRFSGRQFSNSRSEMNVSTLELGDSALYLCASRTQGTDTQYFGPGTRLTVL.